Following are 30 T cell receptor beta chains from one sample sequenced in a study of blood T cell repertoires in COVID-19. Libraries were prepared by immunoSEQ multiplex PCR; TCRdb keeps only in-frame clonotypes and omits some of them. The repertoire holds approximately 140,000 clones, with about 89% as singletons. Input material: peripheral blood. All receptors come from a man aged 50-60 years with active or convalescent COVID-19.

J is TRBJ1-4 and V is TRBV25-1; TRBD1 agrees at 8 bases. This CDR3 has 14 residues. Germline V lookup: CDR1 MGHDK, CDR2 SYGVNS. Trimming at V came to 6 bases and at J to 10 bases, leaving 10 bases not matched to a gene. The CDR3 reads CASRQQGGYGKLFF. As DNA, the CDR3 is TGTGCCAGCAGGCAACAGGGGGGATACGGAAAACTGTTTTTT.

The chain uses TRBV10-3 and TRBJ1-1, with 8 bases fitting TRBD1. J was trimmed by 5 bases and V by 4 bases; bases with no gene match: 15. CDR1 and CDR2 from the germline V gene are ENHRY and SYGVKD. The length of the CDR3 is 17 residues. CDR3 loop: CAISASALRQGPTEAFF. CDR3 DNA: TGTGCCATCAGTGCCTCGGCTCTCCGACAGGGGCCAACTGAAGCTTTCTTT.

V is TRBV24-1 and J is TRBJ2-2, with 7 bases aligning to TRBD1. The CDR3 contains 16 residues. The germline V gene encodes CDR1 KGHDR and CDR2 SFDVKD. The trim removed 9 bases at V and 0 bases at J, leaving 9 bases unmatched. The CDR3 reads CATPFNRGTNTGELFF. The DNA for the CDR3 is TGTGCCACCCCATTCAACAGGGGAACGAACACCGGGGAGCTGTTTTTT.

This clone was detected only a few times. The chain recombines TRBV7-2 with TRBJ2-7; 7 nucleotides line up with TRBD1. CDR3 length: 15 amino acids. Germline V gene lookup returns CDR1 SGHTA and CDR2 FQGNSA. Losses at the gene ends were 4 bases for V and 0 bases for J; bases not matched to a gene: 6. Here the CDR3 DNA reads TGTGCCAGCAGCTCCGGGACAGCCTACTCCTACGAGCAGTACTTC. It codes for CASSSGTAYSYEQYF.

V gene TRBV5-6 combines with J gene TRBJ2-5; 9 bases are shared with TRBD2. The CDR3 runs 16 residues. V shed 4 bases, J shed 5 bases, and the junction held 12 bases outside the gene matches. CDR1 and CDR2 (germline): SGHDT, YYEEEE. The CDR3 bases are TGTGCCAGCAGCCCATATCGGACTAGCGTTCGGGAGACCCAGTACTTC. The encoded protein is CASSPYRTSVRETQYF.

A single count supports this clone. The chain links TRBV6-5 to TRBJ1-5, with 7 bases that match TRBD1. The CDR3 length is 14 residues. Unmatched junction bases numbered 4, after V lost 5 bases and J lost 3 bases. The germline gives CDR1 MNHEY, CDR2 SVGAGI. CDR3 protein: CASSQGVLNQPQHF. CDR3 in DNA: TGTGCCAGCAGTCAGGGGGTGCTCAATCAGCCCCAGCATTTT.

The chain employs TRBV5-1 and TRBJ2-7, with 11 nucleotides matching TRBD2. V was clipped by 4 bases and J by 2 bases; unmatched bases: 5. CDR3 size: 15 residues. CDR1 and CDR2 (germline): SGHRS, YFSETQ. As DNA, the CDR3 is TGCGCCAGCAGCGGCCTAGCGGGAGGAACCTACGAGCAGTACTTC. Protein: CASSGLAGGTYEQYF.

V usage is TRBV2 and J usage is TRBJ2-1, with 8 bases that match TRBD2. Trimming removed 8 bases from V and 4 bases from J; junction bases left unmatched: 10. The germline V gene has CDR1 SNHLY and CDR2 FYNNEI. This CDR3 is 15 amino acids long. The CDR3 sequence: CASRSRRGEYNEQFF. CDR3 nucleotides: TGTGCCAGCCGGTCCCGGCGGGGGGAATACAATGAGCAGTTCTTC.

The chain joins TRBV5-1 to TRBJ2-3; D unclear. Germline V CDR1 and CDR2: SGHRS, YFSETQ. This CDR3 comprises 12 residues. V was clipped by 3 bases and J by 2 bases, with 4 bases between them. The CDR3 is CASSSNTDTQYF. The CDR3 DNA sequence: TGCGCCAGCAGCTCCAACACAGATACGCAGTATTTT.

This chain joins TRBV5-1 and TRBJ2-7; 9 nucleotides align to TRBD1. Germline assignment: CDR1 SGHRS and CDR2 YFSETQ. The length of the CDR3 is 15 residues. With V trimmed by 4 bases and J by 4 bases, 9 bases remained unmatched. The CDR3 loop is CASSAGQGMPYEQYF. DNA of the CDR3: TGCGCCAGCAGCGCCGGACAGGGGATGCCTTACGAGCAGTACTTC.

CDR3 in amino acids: CASSQGGAETQYF. The CDR3 DNA reads as TGTGCCAGCAGCCAAGGCGGGGCAGAGACCCAGTACTTC. The chain couples TRBV4-2 to TRBJ2-5, with D possibly matching TRBD2 (6 bases). This CDR3 is built from 13 residues. Germline V gives CDR1 LGHNA, CDR2 YNFKEQ. Trimming pared 1 base from V and 4 bases from J, leaving 7 bases between.

The rearrangement links TRBV12-5 to TRBJ1-5, with a possible D match to TRBD1 (6 bases). The V gene lost 3 bases and the J gene lost 0 bases, with 15 bases spanning the gap. Per germline, CDR1 LGHNT and CDR2 FRNRAP. The CDR3 covers 17 residues. The CDR3 sequence: CASGFTQGYGSNQPQHF. The DNA of the CDR3 is TGTGCTAGTGGTTTCACACAGGGCTATGGTAGCAATCAGCCCCAGCATTTT.

CDR3 residues: CASSLDSGNRGVFEQYF. The CDR3 coding sequence is TGTGCCAGCAGCTTAGATTCCGGGAACAGGGGGGTCTTCGAGCAGTACTTC. V and J are TRBV11-2 and TRBJ2-7, with 8 nucleotides matching TRBD1. Germline CDR1 and CDR2: SGHAT and FQNNGV. The CDR3 is made up of 17 amino acids. J gave up 6 bases and V 0 bases, and 13 bases lay outside the gene matches.

This chain uses TRBV28 with TRBJ1-2; D gene uncertain. The V and J ends lost 6 bases and 3 bases respectively, with 11 bases between them. There are 13 residues in the CDR3. Germline CDR1 reads MDHEN; CDR2 reads SYDVKM. The CDR3 loop is CASSATTHYGYTF. The CDR3 DNA is TGTGCCAGCAGCGCCACAACGCACTATGGCTACACCTTC.

The gene calls are TRBV3-1 (or the pseudogene TRBV3-2) and TRBJ1-2; D is perhaps TRBD1 (5 bases). In germline, CDR1 is LGHDT, CDR2 YNNKEL (reference sequence). V was clipped by 3 bases and J by 6 bases, with 14 bases between them. The CDR3 is 14 residues long. The CDR3 protein is CASSHRQRWDGYTF. CDR3 DNA sequence: TGTGCCAGCAGCCATAGACAGCGTTGGGATGGCTACACCTTC.

The V and J genes are TRBV10-3 and TRBJ1-6; weak D call: TRBD1 (5 bases). This CDR3 is built from 15 residues. The germline V and J ends were trimmed by 10 bases and 7 bases, with 20 bases remaining between them. The germline V gene has CDR1 ENHRY and CDR2 SYGVKD. CDR3 region: CATLSQRGYNSPLHF. CDR3 DNA sequence: TGTGCCACGTTATCCCAGCGGGGCTACAATTCACCCCTCCACTTT.

The rearrangement uses TRBV2 and TRBJ1-1; 7 bases fit TRBD1. Germline V gene data show CDR1 as SNHLY and CDR2 as FYNNEI. With 4 bases clipped from V and 3 bases from J, the junction kept 8 bases outside the gene matches. The CDR3 has 15 amino acids. The CDR3 bases are TGTGCCAGCAGTGGACAGGGAAAGTCGTACACTGAAGCTTTCTTT. Encoded protein: CASSGQGKSYTEAFF.

The rearrangement links TRBV6-6 to TRBJ1-2, with 8 positions matching TRBD1. Germline assignment: CDR1 MNHNY and CDR2 SVGAGI (reference sequence). V lost 2 bases, J lost 5 bases, and 4 bases stayed unmatched. This CDR3 comprises 14 residues. The chain's CDR3 is CASSYVGQGYGYTF. CDR3 in DNA: TGTGCCAGCAGTTACGTAGGACAGGGTTATGGCTACACCTTC.

Only one count was recorded for this clone. The gene calls are TRBV6-4 and TRBJ2-7; 13 bases are a match to TRBD2. This CDR3 is built from 14 residues. CDR1 and CDR2 from the germline V gene are MRHNA and SNTAGT. The ends lost 6 bases at V and 4 bases at J; junction bases unmatched: 3. This chain's CDR3 is CASRMTSGRYEQYF. As DNA, the CDR3 is TGTGCCAGCAGAATGACTAGCGGGAGGTACGAGCAGTACTTC.

The CDR3 DNA is TGTGCCAGCAGCTTGGCGACCGGGGGGAGCTACACCTTC. Amino acids: CASSLATGGSYTF. V is TRBV5-4 and J is TRBJ1-2, with D tentatively TRBD1 (5 bases). Germline V gene data show CDR1 as SGHNT and CDR2 as YYREEE (reference sequence). The CDR3 is made up of 13 amino acids. The V end lost 0 bases, the J end lost 9 bases, and 12 bases lay between the germline ends.

The J gene is TRBJ1-2, the V gene TRBV6-5, with D unclear. In germline, CDR1 is MNHEY, CDR2 SVGAGI. V lost 4 bases and J lost 2, with 17 bases in between. The CDR3 is 16 amino acids. The CDR3 is CASSSGTLHENYGYTF. The DNA of the CDR3 is TGTGCCAGCAGTTCCGGCACACTACACGAGAACTATGGCTACACCTTC.

This chain connects TRBV21-1 to TRBJ2-7; whether TRBD2, the table's D call, matches the DNA was not checked. TRBV21-1 is flagged as a pseudogene. The CDR3 contains 15 residues. The CDR3 DNA follows: TGTGCCAGCAGCAAAGGTCTAGCGGGAGCATACGAGCAGTACTTC. Its protein is CASSKGLAGAYEQYF.

The chain links TRBV28 to TRBJ2-5; 7 bases agree with TRBD1. Germline V gene lookup returns CDR1 MDHEN and CDR2 SYDVKM. Trimming took 7 bases from V and 2 from J; bases not matched to a gene: 13. The CDR3 runs 16 residues. The CDR3 DNA is TGTGCCAGCACCCGCCTGTCACAGGGGATACAAGAGACCCAGTACTTC. The encoded protein is CASTRLSQGIQETQYF.

V usage is TRBV10-3 and J usage is TRBJ2-3; TRBD2 matches 8 bases. Germline CDR1 is ENHRY and CDR2 is SYGVKD. This CDR3 is built from 17 residues. After removal of 4 bases from V and 0 bases from J, the junction contained 9 bases not matched to a gene. CDR3 sequence (DNA): TGTGCCATCAGTGGTGGCGGGAGGCGCACTAGCACAGATACGCAGTATTTT. Translated: CAISGGGRRTSTDTQYF.

The chain employs TRBV5-1 and TRBJ2-7, with 7 bases fitting TRBD2. The germline gives CDR1 SGHRS, CDR2 YFSETQ. V was pared by 2 bases and J by 2 bases, with 19 bases of the junction left unmatched. The CDR3 contains 19 residues. The CDR3 is CASSFRGPGEPGLPYEQYF. CDR3 nucleotide sequence: TGCGCCAGCAGCTTTCGAGGGCCTGGCGAACCGGGACTACCCTACGAGCAGTACTTC.

This chain joins TRBV19 and TRBJ2-3; D is perhaps TRBD2 (6 bases). V shed 3 bases and J shed 3 bases, with 19 bases lying between them. Germline CDR1 LNHDA, CDR2 SQIVND (reference sequence). The CDR3 sequence is 17 residues long. The CDR3 sequence is CASSITDGSYYTDTQYF. For the CDR3, the DNA is TGTGCCAGTAGTATTACGGACGGGAGCTACTATACAGATACGCAGTATTTT.

The chain has TRBV5-1 and TRBJ2-7; weak D call: TRBD1 (5 bases). The CDR3 contains 13 residues. V shed 4 bases and J shed 3 bases, with 11 bases lying between them. Germline CDR1 and CDR2: SGHRS and YFSETQ. The CDR3 DNA reads TGCGCCAGCAGCGGGGCCGGCCTCTACGAGCAGTACTTC. Translating it yields CASSGAGLYEQYF.

The chain couples TRBV5-4 to TRBJ1-6; no definite D call. This CDR3 has 13 residues. Per germline, CDR1 SGHNT and CDR2 YYREEE (reference sequence). V dropped 0 bases and J dropped 5 bases, with 3 bases sitting between them. The CDR3 region has the DNA TGTGCCAGCAGCTTGGAGCATAATTCACCCCTCCACTTT. Translation: CASSLEHNSPLHF. The whole variable domain, remainder taken from reference TRBV5-4 and TRBJ1-6, is ETGVTQSPTHLIKTRGQQVTLRCSSQSGHNTVSWYQQALGQGPQFIFQYYREEENGRGNFPPRFSGLQFPNYSSELNVNALELDDSALYLCASSLEHNSPLHFGNGTRLTVT.

In this sample, this clone turned up once. V usage is TRBV27 and J usage is TRBJ1-3, with D tentatively TRBD1 (6 bases). This CDR3 is built from 17 residues. Trimming removed 0 bases at V and 2 bases at J, with 14 bases between. Germline assignment: CDR1 MNHEY and CDR2 SMNVEV (reference sequence). The CDR3 sequence: CASSLSYTGLTGNTIYF. The DNA for the CDR3 is TGTGCCAGCAGTTTATCGTACACAGGGCTGACTGGAAACACCATATATTTT.

This chain joins TRBV7-6 and TRBJ1-2, with a weak D call TRBD1 (5 bases). The CDR3 runs 15 residues. Trimming pared 1 base from V and 3 bases from J, leaving 12 bases between. Germline V gives CDR1 SGHVS, CDR2 FNYEAQ. The CDR3 loop is CASSLGGPGDYGYTF. CDR3 bases: TGTGCCAGCAGCTTAGGGGGCCCGGGGGACTATGGCTACACCTTC.